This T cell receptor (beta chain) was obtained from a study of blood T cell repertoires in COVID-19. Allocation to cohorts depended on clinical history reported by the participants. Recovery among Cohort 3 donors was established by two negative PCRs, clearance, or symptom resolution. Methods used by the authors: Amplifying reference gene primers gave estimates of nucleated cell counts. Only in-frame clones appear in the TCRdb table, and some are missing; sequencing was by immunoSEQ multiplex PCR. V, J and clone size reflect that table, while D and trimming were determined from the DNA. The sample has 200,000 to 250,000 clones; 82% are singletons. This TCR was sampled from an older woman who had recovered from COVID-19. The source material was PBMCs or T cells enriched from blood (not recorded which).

The CDR3 loop is CASSLPATGNTEAFF. CDR3 in DNA: TGTGCCAGCAGCCTACCTGCGACGGGGAACACTGAAGCTTTCTTT. The chain joins TRBV5-6 to TRBJ1-1; D not certain. Germline V gene sequence: CDR1 SGHDT, CDR2 YYEEEE. Between the trimmed V and J ends, which lost 4 bases and 1 base, there was a span of 14 bases. The CDR3 is made up of 15 amino acids.